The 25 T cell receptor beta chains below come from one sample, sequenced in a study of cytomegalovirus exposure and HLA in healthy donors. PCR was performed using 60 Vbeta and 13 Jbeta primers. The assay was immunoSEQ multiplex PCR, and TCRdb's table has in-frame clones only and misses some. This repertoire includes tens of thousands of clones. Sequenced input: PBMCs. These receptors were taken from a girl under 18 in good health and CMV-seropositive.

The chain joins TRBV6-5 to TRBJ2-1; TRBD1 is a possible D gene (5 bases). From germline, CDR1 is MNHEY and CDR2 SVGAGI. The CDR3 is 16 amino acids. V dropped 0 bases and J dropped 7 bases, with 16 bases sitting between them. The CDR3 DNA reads TGTGCCAGCAGTTACTCGGGGCCCCCCAAATGGAATGAGCAGTTCTTC. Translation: CASSYSGPPKWNEQFF.

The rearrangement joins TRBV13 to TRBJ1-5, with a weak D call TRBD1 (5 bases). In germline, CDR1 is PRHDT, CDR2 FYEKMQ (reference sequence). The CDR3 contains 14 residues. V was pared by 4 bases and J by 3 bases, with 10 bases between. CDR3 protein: CASSSRVFNQPQHF. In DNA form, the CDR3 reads TGTGCCAGCAGCTCCAGGGTTTTCAATCAGCCCCAGCATTTT.

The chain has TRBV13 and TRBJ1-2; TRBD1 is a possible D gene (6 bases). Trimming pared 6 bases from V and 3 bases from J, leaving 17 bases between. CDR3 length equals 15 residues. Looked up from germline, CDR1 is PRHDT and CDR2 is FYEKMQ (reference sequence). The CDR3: CASSPAGGAYYGYTF. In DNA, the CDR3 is TGTGCCAGCAGTCCCGCGGGGGGCGCCTACTATGGCTACACCTTC.

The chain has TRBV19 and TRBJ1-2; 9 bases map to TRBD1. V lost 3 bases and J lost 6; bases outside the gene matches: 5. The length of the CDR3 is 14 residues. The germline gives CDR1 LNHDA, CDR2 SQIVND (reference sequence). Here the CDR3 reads CASSIRDRVDGYTF. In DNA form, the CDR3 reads TGTGCCAGTAGTATCCGGGACAGGGTAGATGGCTACACCTTC.

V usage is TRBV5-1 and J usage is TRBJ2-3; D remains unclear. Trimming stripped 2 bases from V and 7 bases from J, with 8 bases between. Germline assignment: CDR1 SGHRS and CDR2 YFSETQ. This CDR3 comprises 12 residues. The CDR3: CASSFNTNTQYF. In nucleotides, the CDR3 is TGCGCCAGCAGCTTTAACACCAATACGCAGTATTTT. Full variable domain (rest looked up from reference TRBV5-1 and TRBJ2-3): KAGVTQTPRYLIKTRGQQVTLSCSPISGHRSVSWYQQTPGQGLQFLFEYFSETQRNKGNFPGRFSGRQFSNSRSEMNVSTLELGDSALYLCASSFNTNTQYFGPGTRLTVL.

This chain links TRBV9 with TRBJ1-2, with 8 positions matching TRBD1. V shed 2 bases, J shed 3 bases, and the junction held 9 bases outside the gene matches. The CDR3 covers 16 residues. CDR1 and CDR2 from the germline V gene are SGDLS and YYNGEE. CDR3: CASSVGLWGQDYGYTF. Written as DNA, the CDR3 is TGTGCCAGCAGCGTCGGTCTTTGGGGACAGGACTATGGCTACACCTTC.

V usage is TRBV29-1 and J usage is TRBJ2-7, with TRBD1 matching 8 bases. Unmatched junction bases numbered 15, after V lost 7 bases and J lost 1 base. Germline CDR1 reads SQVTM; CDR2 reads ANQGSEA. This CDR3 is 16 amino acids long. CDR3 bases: TGCAGCGATGACAGGGGTGGGGAAGTTGCGTCCTACGAGCAGTACTTC. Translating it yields CSDDRGGEVASYEQYF.

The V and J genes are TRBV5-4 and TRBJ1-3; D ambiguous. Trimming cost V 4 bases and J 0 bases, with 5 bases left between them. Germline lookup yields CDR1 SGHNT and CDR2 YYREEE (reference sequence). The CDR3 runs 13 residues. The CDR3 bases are TGTGCCAGCAGCCGGGTCTCTGGAAACACCATATATTTT. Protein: CASSRVSGNTIYF.

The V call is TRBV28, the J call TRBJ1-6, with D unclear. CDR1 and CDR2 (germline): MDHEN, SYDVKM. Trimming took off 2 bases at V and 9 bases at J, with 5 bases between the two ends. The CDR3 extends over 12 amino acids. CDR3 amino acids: CASSLMSSPLHF. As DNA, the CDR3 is TGTGCCAGCAGTTTAATGAGTTCACCCCTCCACTTT.

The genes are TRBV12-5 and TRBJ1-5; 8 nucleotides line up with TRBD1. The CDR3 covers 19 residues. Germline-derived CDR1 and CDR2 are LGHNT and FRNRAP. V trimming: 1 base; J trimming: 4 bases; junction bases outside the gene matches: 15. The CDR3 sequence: CASGLAITSGQVGNQPQHF. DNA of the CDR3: TGTGCTAGTGGTTTGGCTATCACTTCGGGACAGGTCGGGAATCAGCCCCAGCATTTT.

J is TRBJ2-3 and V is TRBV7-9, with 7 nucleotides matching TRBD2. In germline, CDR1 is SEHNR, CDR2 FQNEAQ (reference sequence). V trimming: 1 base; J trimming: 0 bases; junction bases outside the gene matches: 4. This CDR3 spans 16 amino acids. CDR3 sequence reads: CASSLGWRGSTDTQYF. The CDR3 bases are TGTGCCAGCAGCTTAGGGTGGCGGGGGAGCACAGATACGCAGTATTTT.

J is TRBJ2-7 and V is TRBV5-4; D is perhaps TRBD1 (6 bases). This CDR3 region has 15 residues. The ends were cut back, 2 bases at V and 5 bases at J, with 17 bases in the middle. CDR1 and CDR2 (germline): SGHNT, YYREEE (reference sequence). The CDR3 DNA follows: TGTGCCAGCAGCTTAGGACTTATGGGGGCCGACGAGCAGTACTTC. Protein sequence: CASSLGLMGADEQYF.

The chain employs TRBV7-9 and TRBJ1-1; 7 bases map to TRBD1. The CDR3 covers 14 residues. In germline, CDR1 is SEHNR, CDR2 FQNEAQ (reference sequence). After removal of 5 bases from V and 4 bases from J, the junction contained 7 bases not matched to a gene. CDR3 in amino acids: CASSQQGGITEAFF. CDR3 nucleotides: TGTGCCAGCAGCCAGCAGGGGGGAATCACTGAAGCTTTCTTT.

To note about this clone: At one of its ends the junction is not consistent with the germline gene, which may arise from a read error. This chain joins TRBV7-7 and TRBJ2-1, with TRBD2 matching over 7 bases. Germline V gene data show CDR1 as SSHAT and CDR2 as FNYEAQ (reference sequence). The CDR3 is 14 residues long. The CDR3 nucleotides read TGTGCTAGCAGTTGGGAGGGATTATACAATGAGCAGTTCTTC. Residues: CASSWEGLYNEQFF.

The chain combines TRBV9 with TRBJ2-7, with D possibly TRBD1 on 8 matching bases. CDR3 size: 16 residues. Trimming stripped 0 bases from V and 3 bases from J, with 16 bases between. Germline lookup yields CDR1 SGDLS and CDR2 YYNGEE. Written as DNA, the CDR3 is TGTGCCAGCAGCGTAGGATTAACAGGGGGGGTCTACGAGCAGTACTTC. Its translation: CASSVGLTGGVYEQYF. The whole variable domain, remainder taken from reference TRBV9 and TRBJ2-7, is DSGVTQTPKHLITATGQRVTLRCSPRSGDLSVYWYQQSLDQGLQFLIQYYNGEERAKGNILERFSAQQFPDLHSELNLSSLELGDSALYFCASSVGLTGGVYEQYFGPGTRLTVT.

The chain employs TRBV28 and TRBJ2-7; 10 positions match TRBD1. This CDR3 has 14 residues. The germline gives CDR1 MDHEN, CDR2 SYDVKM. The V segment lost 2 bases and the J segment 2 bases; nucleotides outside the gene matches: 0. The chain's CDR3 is CASSLGTGAYEQYV. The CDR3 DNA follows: TGTGCCAGCAGTTTAGGGACAGGGGCCTACGAGCAGTACGTC.

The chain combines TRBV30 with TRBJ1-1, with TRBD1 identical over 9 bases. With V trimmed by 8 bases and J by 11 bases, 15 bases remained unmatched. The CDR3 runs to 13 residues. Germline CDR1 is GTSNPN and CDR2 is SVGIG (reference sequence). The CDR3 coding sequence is TGTGCCATAACCGGGACAGGGAAAATTGTGGCTTTCTTT. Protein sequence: CAITGTGKIVAFF.

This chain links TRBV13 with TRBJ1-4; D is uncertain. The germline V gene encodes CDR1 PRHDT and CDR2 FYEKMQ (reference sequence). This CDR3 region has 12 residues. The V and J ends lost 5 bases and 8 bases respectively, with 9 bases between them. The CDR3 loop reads CASSAGSEKLFF. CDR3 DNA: TGTGCCAGCAGCGCTGGGAGCGAAAAACTGTTTTTT.

CDR3 nucleotides: TGCGCCAGCAGCCGGCAAGCATCGGGCGGGGGAATCTCCTACAATGAGCAGTTCTTC. Translation: CASSRQASGGGISYNEQFF. The chain couples TRBV4-1 to TRBJ2-1; 7 bases fit TRBD2. The germline CDR1 and CDR2 sequences are MGHRA and YSYEKL. The CDR3 is made up of 19 amino acids. Unmatched junction bases numbered 15, after V lost 4 bases and J lost 0 bases.

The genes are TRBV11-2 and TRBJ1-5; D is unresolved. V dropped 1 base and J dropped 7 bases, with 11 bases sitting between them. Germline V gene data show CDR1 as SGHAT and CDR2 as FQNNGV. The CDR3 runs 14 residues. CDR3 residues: CASSLGLLGQPQHF. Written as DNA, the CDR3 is TGTGCCAGCAGCTTAGGTCTGCTCGGGCAGCCCCAGCATTTT. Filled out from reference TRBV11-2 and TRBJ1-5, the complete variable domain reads EAGVAQSPRYKIIEKRQSVAFWCNPISGHATLYWYQQILGQGPKLLIQFQNNGVVDDSQLPKDRFSAERLKGVDSTLKIQPAKLEDSAVYLCASSLGLLGQPQHFGDGTRLSIL.

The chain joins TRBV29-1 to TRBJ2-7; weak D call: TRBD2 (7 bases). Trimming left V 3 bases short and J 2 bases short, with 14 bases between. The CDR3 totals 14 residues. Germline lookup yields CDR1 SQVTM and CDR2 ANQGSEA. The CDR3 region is CSVEGGAGAYEQYF. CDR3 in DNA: TGCAGCGTTGAGGGGGGGGCAGGAGCCTACGAGCAGTACTTC.

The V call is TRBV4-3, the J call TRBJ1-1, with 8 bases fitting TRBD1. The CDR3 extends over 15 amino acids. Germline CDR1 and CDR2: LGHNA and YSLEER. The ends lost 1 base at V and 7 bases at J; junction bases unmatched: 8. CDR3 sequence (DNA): TGCGCCAGCAGCCAAGTAGAGACAGGGGTTAGTGAAGCTTTCTTT. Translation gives CASSQVETGVSEAFF.

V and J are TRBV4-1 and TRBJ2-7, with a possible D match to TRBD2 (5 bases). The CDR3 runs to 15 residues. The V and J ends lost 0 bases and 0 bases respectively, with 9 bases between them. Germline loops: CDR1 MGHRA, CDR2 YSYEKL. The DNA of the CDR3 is TGCGCCAGCAGCCAAGAGAGCGGCTCCTCCTACGAGCAGTACTTC. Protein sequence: CASSQESGSSYEQYF.

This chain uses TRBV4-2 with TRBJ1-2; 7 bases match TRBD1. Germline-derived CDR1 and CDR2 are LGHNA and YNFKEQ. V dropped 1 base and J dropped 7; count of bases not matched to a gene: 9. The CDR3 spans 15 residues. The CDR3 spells CASSQGLGGESGYTF. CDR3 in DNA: TGTGCCAGCAGCCAAGGATTAGGGGGCGAATCTGGCTACACCTTC.

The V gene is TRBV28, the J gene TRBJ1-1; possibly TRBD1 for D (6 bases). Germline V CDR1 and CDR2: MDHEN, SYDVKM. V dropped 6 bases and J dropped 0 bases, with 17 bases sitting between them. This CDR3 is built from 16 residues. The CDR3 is CASRIPGEYMNTEAFF. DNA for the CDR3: TGTGCCAGCAGGATCCCAGGGGAGTACATGAACACTGAAGCTTTCTTT.